This TCR beta chain stems from a study of OX40 agonist ivuxolimab in advanced cancers. Notes on the study in general: Some nonresponders also had low normalized T-cell clonal expansion.

Concerning this clone: Its specificity is not known.

Repertoires were generated with immunoSEQ multiplex PCR, while TCRdb's copy carries only in-frame clones and drops some. The sample holds about 74,000 clones, less than 90% seen once. V lost 10 bases and J 6 bases, leaving 13 bases between the germline ends. The CDR3 runs 12 residues. The germline V gene has CDR1 MDHEN and CDR2 SYDVKM. Sequenced material: CD4+ or CD8+ T cells sorted from blood, taken in a trial of the OX40 agonist ivuxolimab. The chain uses TRBV28 and TRBJ1-5, with D tentatively TRBD1 (6 bases). The sequence derives from an adult with an advanced solid tumor such as melanoma, head and neck, liver or kidney cancer. CDR3 DNA: TGTGCCACCTCGGGGGGGCCTCAGCCCCAGCATTTT. Its protein is CATSGGPQPQHF.